The rows below give T cell receptor beta chains drawn from one sample of a study of T-cell reconstitution after alpha-beta-depleted transplantation in children. TCRdb called the PCR reads again in MiXCR, with one record for every CDR3 protein. Among about a million distinct CDR3 sequences listed, roughly 29% were seen once. The material was PBMCs, mostly from graft donor cells, obtained 360 days after TCRalphabeta/CD19-depleted stem cell transplant. The source is a boy in the first two years of life who had a stem cell transplant for SCID, so the T cells may come from the graft donor. CDR3s include the opening cysteine and the closing phenylalanine or tryptophan. The D gene is left open where the match is weak. Size is omitted from some rows. Given values are once, few, many or a class for expanded clones.

j_call,clone_size,v_call,d_call,cdr3_aa,cdr3_nt
TRBJ2-4,NA,TRBV7-2,NA,CASSLSVPGRPKNIQYF,TGTGCCAGCAGCTTATCGGTCCCAGGGAGGCCCAAAAACATTCAGTACTTC
TRBJ2-7,many,TRBV7-9,NA,CASSETGHEQYF,TGTGCCAGCAGCGAAACAGGGCACGAGCAGTACTTC
TRBJ1-1,few,TRBV12-3/TRBV12-4,NA,CASRRPYMNTEAFF,TGTGCCAGCAGACGTCCATACATGAACACTGAAGCTTTCTTT
TRBJ1-3,NA,TRBV20-1,TRBD1,CSAQGTGAGNTIYF,TGCAGTGCCCAAGGTACAGGGGCTGGAAACACCATATATTTT
TRBJ2-1,NA,TRBV6-5,TRBD2,CASSSGSGGTYNEQFF,TGTGCCAGCAGTTCGGGCAGCGGGGGGACCTACAATGAGCAGTTCTTC
TRBJ2-3,few,TRBV5-8,NA,CASSPPGFLTDTQYF,TGTGCCAGCAGCCCCCCCGGGTTCCTCACAGATACGCAGTATTTT
TRBJ2-2,NA,TRBV12-3/TRBV12-4,TRBD1,CASSPLSTGDGELFF,TGTGCCAGCAGTCCGTTGAGTACAGGGGACGGGGAGCTGTTTTTT
TRBJ2-2,many,TRBV5-1,NA,CASSIGQGYTGELFF,TGCGCCAGCAGCATTGGGCAGGGCTACACCGGGGAGCTGTTTTTT
TRBJ2-5,NA,TRBV25-1,NA,CASSDHTRGGTQYF,TGTGCCAGCAGTGACCACACCCGAGGAGGGACCCAGTACTTC
TRBJ2-1,NA,TRBV20-1,TRBD2,CSAILAADYNEQFF,TGCAGTGCCATACTAGCGGCGGACTACAATGAGCAGTTCTTC
TRBJ2-1,many,TRBV7-9,NA,CASSLEGAGHYNEQFF,TGTGCCAGCAGCTTAGAGGGAGCGGGCCACTACAATGAGCAGTTCTTC
TRBJ2-7,NA,TRBV20-1,NA,CSAWVNEQYF,TGCAGTGCTTGGGTGAACGAGCAGTACTTC
TRBJ1-1,few,TRBV12-3/TRBV12-4,TRBD1,CASSRNRGGMNTEAFF,TGTGCCAGCAGCCGTAACAGAGGGGGCATGAACACTGAAGCTTTCTTT
TRBJ2-3,NA,TRBV10-3,TRBD1,CAIWGQGSDTQYF,TGTGCCATCTGGGGACAGGGTTCAGATACGCAGTATTTT
TRBJ2-3,few,TRBV12-3/TRBV12-4,NA,CASSSRRGLTDTQYF,TGTGCCAGCAGTTCGCGAAGGGGACTGACAGATACGCAGTATTTT
TRBJ2-7,NA,TRBV7-8,TRBD2,CASSSPWLAGVEQYF,TGTGCCAGCAGCTCCCCCTGGCTAGCGGGGGTAGAGCAGTACTTC
TRBJ2-5,many,TRBV5-1,NA,CASSRIDPQETQYF,TGCGCCAGCAGCCGTATAGACCCACAAGAGACCCAGTACTTC
TRBJ2-3,NA,TRBV10-3,NA,CAIRGLTALGTDTQYF,TGTGCCATCAGGGGCTTGACTGCCCTAGGCACAGATACGCAGTATTTT
TRBJ2-5,NA,TRBV28,NA,CASSRPPKETQYF,TGTGCCAGCAGTCGGCCTCCAAAAGAGACCCAGTACTTC
TRBJ2-5,few,TRBV7-2,TRBD1,CASSGQGVVETQYF,TGTGCCAGCAGCGGACAGGGGGTGGTAGAGACCCAGTACTTC
TRBJ2-1,NA,TRBV3-1,NA,CASSPRGGLHNEQFF,TGTGCCAGCAGCCCACGTGGGGGGCTTCACAATGAGCAGTTCTTC
TRBJ2-5,NA,TRBV2,TRBD2,CASSDERGVPETQYF,TGTGCCAGCAGTGACGAGCGGGGGGTTCCCGAGACCCAGTACTTC
TRBJ2-1,NA,TRBV20-1,NA,CSAKTGTRTYNEQFF,TGCAGTGCTAAAACCGGGACGCGCACCTACAATGAGCAGTTCTTC
TRBJ1-4,NA,TRBV4-2,NA,CASSQVEPTNEKLFF,TGTGCCAGCAGCCAAGTGGAACCAACTAATGAAAAACTGTTTTTT
TRBJ1-4,few,TRBV12-3/TRBV12-4,TRBD1,CASSPRTGSLKKLFF,TGTGCCAGCAGTCCGCGGACAGGGTCTTTGAAAAAACTGTTTTTT
TRBJ2-7,NA,TRBV27,TRBD1,CASSPWSTGGYEQYF,TGTGCCAGCAGTCCATGGTCAACAGGGGGCTACGAGCAGTACTTC
TRBJ2-7,few,TRBV12-3/TRBV12-4,NA,CASRVTGAGEQYF,TGTGCCAGCAGAGTCACAGGCGCCGGGGAGCAGTACTTC
TRBJ2-2,NA,TRBV12-3/TRBV12-4,NA,CASRFPLATGELFF,TGTGCCAGCAGGTTCCCCCTAGCAACCGGGGAGCTGTTTTTT
TRBJ1-2,few,TRBV21-1,NA,CASSKDDYTF,TGTGCCAGCAGCAAAGATGACTACACCTTC
TRBJ1-6,NA,TRBV20-1,TRBD1,CSARDDRDYSPLHF,TGCAGTGCTAGAGACGACAGGGATTATTCACCCCTCCACTTT
TRBJ2-3,NA,TRBV5-1,TRBD2,CASSLDGTSASDTQYF,TGCGCCAGCAGCTTGGACGGGACTAGCGCTTCAGATACGCAGTATTTT
TRBJ2-1,NA,TRBV4-1,TRBD2,CASSQEYSGLVYNEQFF,TGCGCCAGCAGCCAAGAATACTCGGGACTAGTATACAATGAGCAGTTCTTC
TRBJ2-2,few,TRBV28,TRBD2,CASRPGLAGGLNTGELFF,TGTGCCAGCAGACCCGGACTAGCGGGGGGACTGAACACCGGGGAGCTGTTTTTT
TRBJ2-1,many,TRBV5-1,NA,CASSLGVSLYNEQFF,TGCGCCAGCAGCTTGGGGGTATCCCTTTACAATGAGCAGTTCTTC
TRBJ2-3,NA,TRBV29-1,NA,CSVGGAFTDTQYF,TGCAGCGTTGGGGGGGCCTTCACAGATACGCAGTATTTT
TRBJ1-5,NA,TRBV4-1,NA,CASSPRDLNQPQHF,TGCGCCAGCAGCCCCCGGGACCTCAATCAGCCCCAGCATTTT
TRBJ2-5,NA,TRBV10-3,TRBD2,CAISESIGREEETQYF,TGTGCCATCAGTGAGTCGATCGGGCGGGAGGAAGAGACCCAGTACTTC
TRBJ1-5,NA,TRBV5-1,NA,CASSLAPGPNQPQHF,TGCGCCAGCAGCTTGGCGCCAGGGCCAAATCAGCCCCAGCATTTT
TRBJ2-3,NA,TRBV4-2,TRBD2,CASSPSTLAGLTDTQYF,TGTGCCAGCAGCCCCTCAACACTAGCGGGGCTGACAGATACGCAGTATTTT
TRBJ1-1,NA,TRBV29-1,TRBD1,CSVGRTGANTEAFF,TGCAGCGTTGGACGGACAGGGGCAAACACTGAAGCTTTCTTT
TRBJ2-3,few,TRBV6-2/TRBV6-3,NA,CASSLSTGPATQYF,TGTGCCAGCAGCCTCTCTACCGGACCAGCTACGCAGTATTTT
TRBJ1-5,many,TRBV5-1,NA,CASSLGFRGINQPQHF,TGCGCCAGCAGCTTGGGGTTTCGAGGGATCAATCAGCCCCAGCATTTT
TRBJ2-7,few,TRBV7-2,TRBD1,CASSFRQGMGYEQYF,TGTGCCAGCAGCTTCAGACAGGGAATGGGCTACGAGCAGTACTTC
TRBJ1-2,NA,TRBV20-1,TRBD1,CSARERQGNYTF,TGCAGTGCTAGAGAGCGACAGGGGAACTACACCTTC
TRBJ2-4,few,TRBV5-1,NA,CASSPRAVNGAKNIQYF,TGCGCCAGCAGCCCACGTGCGGTAAATGGGGCCAAAAACATTCAGTACTTC
TRBJ2-5,NA,TRBV20-1,TRBD2,CSAKLAGGQQETQYF,TGCAGTGCTAAGTTGGCGGGGGGCCAACAAGAGACCCAGTACTTC
TRBJ2-1,NA,TRBV12-3/TRBV12-4,TRBD2,CASSRDGGGYNEQFF,TGTGCCAGCAGCAGGGACGGGGGGGGCTACAATGAGCAGTTCTTC
TRBJ2-7,NA,TRBV5-1,NA,CASSLDLYGISYEQYF,TGCGCCAGCAGCTTGGATCTGTACGGGATCTCCTACGAGCAGTACTTC
TRBJ2-5,NA,TRBV11-2,NA,CASSLGWGRVDPETQYF,TGTGCCAGCAGCTTAGGATGGGGCAGGGTCGACCCAGAGACCCAGTACTTC
TRBJ2-7,NA,TRBV5-1,NA,CASSLGASGDFYEQYF,TGCGCCAGCAGCTTGGGGGCGTCGGGAGACTTCTACGAGCAGTACTTC
TRBJ2-7,NA,TRBV7-2,NA,CASSLTRRNEQYF,TGTGCCAGCAGCTTAACGCGTCGAAACGAGCAGTACTTC
TRBJ2-2,NA,TRBV7-9,NA,CASSLQDGGELFF,TGTGCCAGCAGCCTCCAAGACGGCGGGGAGCTGTTTTTT
TRBJ2-1,few,TRBV5-1,NA,CASRTTGPSYNEQFF,TGCGCCAGCCGTACAACCGGACCGTCCTACAATGAGCAGTTCTTC
TRBJ2-3,NA,TRBV9,NA,CASSVGGGGWGTQYF,TGTGCCAGCAGCGTGGGGGGCGGGGGATGGGGGACGCAGTATTTT
TRBJ1-3,few,TRBV7-6,NA,CATFGPGTIYF,NA
TRBJ1-5,NA,TRBV12-3/TRBV12-4,TRBD1,CASSQTGKYGQPQHF,TGTGCCAGCAGCCAGACAGGGAAGTATGGTCAGCCCCAGCATTTT
TRBJ2-1,once,TRBV5-1,TRBD2,CASSLFGLAGNEQFF,TGCGCCAGCAGCTTGTTCGGACTAGCGGGCAATGAGCAGTTCTTC